This TCR beta chain is drawn from a study of identical twins. Study outcomes and limitations: It was possible that invariant MAIT and iNKT cells partly confounded the zero-insertion analyses.

A universal primer site was added by template switching, and unique molecular identifiers were carried by the cDNA. TCRdb used MiXCR to reprocess the 5' RACE reads, holding one entry per CDR3 protein. The data show just over 500,000 distinct CDR3 sequences, 22% seen once. This clonotype was recorded many times. What it recognizes is unknown. The same data also contributed to another study, on T cells expressing NK-cell markers.

The clonotype comes from a woman aged 18-29 years in good health. Sequenced: CD4+ T cells sorted from blood.

For the CDR3, the DNA is TGCAGTGCTACTCGCGCCTCCTACGAGCAGTACTTC. This translates into CSATRASYEQYF. The chain combines TRBV20-1 with TRBJ2-7; unclear D gene. Germline V gene lookup returns CDR1 DFQATT and CDR2 SNEGSKA (reference sequence). The length of the CDR3 is 12 residues. V was pared by 4 bases and J by 0 bases, with 7 bases between.